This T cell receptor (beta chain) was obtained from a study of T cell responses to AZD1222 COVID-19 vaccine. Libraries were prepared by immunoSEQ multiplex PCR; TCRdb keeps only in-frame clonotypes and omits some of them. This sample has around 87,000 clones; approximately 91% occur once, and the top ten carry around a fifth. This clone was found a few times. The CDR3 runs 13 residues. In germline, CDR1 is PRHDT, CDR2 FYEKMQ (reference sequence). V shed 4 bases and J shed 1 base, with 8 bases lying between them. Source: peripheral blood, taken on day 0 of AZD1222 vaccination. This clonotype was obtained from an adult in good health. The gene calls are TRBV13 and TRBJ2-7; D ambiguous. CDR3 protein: CASSSFNSYEQYF. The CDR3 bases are TGTGCCAGCAGCTCCTTCAATTCCTACGAGCAGTACTTC. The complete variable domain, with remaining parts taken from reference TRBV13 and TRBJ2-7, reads AAGVIQSPRHLIKEKRETATLKCYPIPRHDTVYWYQQGPGQDPQFLISFYEKMQSDKGSIPDRFSAQQFSDYHSELNMSSLELGDSALYFCASSSFNSYEQYFGPGTRLTVT.